This is a list of T cell receptor beta chains from one sample in a study of control samples from healthy donors and cancer patients. Some clones are missing from TCRdb's copy, which holds only in-frame ones; the method was immunoSEQ multiplex PCR. Among about 150,000 clones listed, roughly 92% were seen once. The material sequenced was blood. These TCRs come from a man aged 50 or older in good health. CDR3s include the opening cysteine and the closing phenylalanine or tryptophan. Fields, in order: J gene, V gene, CDR3 length, clone size, D gene, CDR3 DNA, CDR3 protein. The D gene is left open where the match is weak. Only part of the rows carry a size: once, few, many, or a class if the clone is expanded.

>TRBJ2-7|TRBV12-5|14|few|NA
TGTGCTAGTGGTTTCCCGGGACACTCCTACGAGCAGTACTTC
CASGFPGHSYEQYF
>TRBJ1-5|TRBV6-1|13|NA|NA
TGTGCCAGCAGTGAAGCGTCAAATCAGCCCCAGCATTTT
CASSEASNQPQHF
>TRBJ1-2|TRBV18|13|NA|TRBD1
TGTGCCAGCTCCCCGGACAGGAACTATGGCTACACCTTC
CASSPDRNYGYTF
>TRBJ2-3|TRBV24-1|16|once|NA
TGTGCCACCAGTGACCCACGACAGAATCCAACAGATACGCAGTATTTT
CATSDPRQNPTDTQYF
>TRBJ2-7|TRBV14|18|NA|TRBD2
TGTGCCAGCAGCCAAGGACTAGCGGGAGGGAGGAGCTCCTACGAGCAGTACTTC
CASSQGLAGGRSSYEQYF
>TRBJ1-6|TRBV10-3|18|NA|NA
TGTGCCATCAGTGAAAGGAGGCCAGAAAGCTCCTATAATTCACCCCTCCACTTT
CAISERRPESSYNSPLHF
>TRBJ2-1|TRBV5-1|15|NA|TRBD2
TGCGCCAGCAGCTATGGGACTAGCGGGAGTTATGAGCAGTTCTTC
CASSYGTSGSYEQFF
>TRBJ2-5|TRBV2|15|NA|TRBD2
TGTGCCAGCAGTACCGGACTAGCGACAACGGAGACCCAGTACTTC
CASSTGLATTETQYF
>TRBJ2-5|TRBV3-1/TRBV3-2|16|NA|TRBD2
TGTGCCAGCAGCCGTCGACTAGCGGGCTCCCAAGAGACCCAGTACTTC
CASSRRLAGSQETQYF
>TRBJ2-7|TRBV18|12|NA|TRBD1
TGTGCCAGCTCACGAGACAGGGGCGAGCAGTACTTC
CASSRDRGEQYF
>TRBJ1-5|TRBV19|15|NA|TRBD1
TGTGCCAGTAGCCCCGGGACAGGGATCAATCAGCCCCAGCATTTT
CASSPGTGINQPQHF
>TRBJ2-1|TRBV30|12|NA|NA
TGTGCCTGGAACCTCGTCGGGAATGAGCAGTTCTTC
CAWNLVGNEQFF
>TRBJ2-7|TRBV28|11|few|NA
TGTGCCAGCAGCTTCCCAGGGGAGCAGTACTTC
CASSFPGEQYF
>TRBJ2-7|TRBV27|13|few|NA
TGTGCCAGCAGGGGTTTCGGTTTTAACGAGCAGTACTTC
CASRGFGFNEQYF
>TRBJ2-4|TRBV7-3|15|NA|NA
TGTGCCAGCAGCTTAACGTACGGGGGTGAGGACATTCAGTACTTC
CASSLTYGGEDIQYF
>TRBJ2-5|TRBV29-1|14|NA|NA
TGCAGCGTGACCGGGACGGCGACGAGGGAGACCCAGTACTTC
CSVTGTATRETQYF
>TRBJ1-1|TRBV5-1|15|NA|NA
TGCGCCAGCAGCTTAAACAGGGTGACGGGCACTGAAGCTTTCTTT
CASSLNRVTGTEAFF
>TRBJ2-1|TRBV9|15|NA|TRBD2
TGTGCCAGCAGCGTAGCGGCGGGAGGGGGCAATGAGCAGTTCTTC
CASSVAAGGGNEQFF
>TRBJ2-7|TRBV23-1|18|NA|TRBD2
TGCGCCAGCAGTCAAAAACCCTCCCCAGGACTAGTCACCTACGAGCAGTACTTC
CASSQKPSPGLVTYEQYF
>TRBJ2-7|TRBV30|14|NA|NA
TGTGCCTGGTCTTGGGGGGGGCCTTCCTACGAGCAGTACTTC
CAWSWGGPSYEQYF
>TRBJ1-1|TRBV11-3|13|once|NA
TGTGCCAGCAGCTTATTCCCAAACACTGAAGCTTTCTTT
CASSLFPNTEAFF
>TRBJ2-3|TRBV10-3|15|NA|NA
TGTGCCATCTCCCGGGTGGGCGCGAGCACAGATACGCAGTATTTT
CAISRVGASTDTQYF
>TRBJ2-5|TRBV13|13|NA|NA
TGTGCCAGCAGCTCGGGGGAGGTCGAGACCCAGTACTTC
CASSSGEVETQYF
>TRBJ2-6|TRBV29-1|14|NA|NA
TGCAGCGTTAAACAAGATCTTGGGGCCAACGTCCTGACTTTC
CSVKQDLGANVLTF
>TRBJ1-6|TRBV4-1|17|NA|NA
TGCGCCAGCAGCCAAGATTGGACAGCCAGACCTAATTCACCCCTCCACTTT
CASSQDWTARPNSPLHF
>TRBJ2-2|TRBV25-1|15|NA|NA
TGTGCCAGCAGTGGTTCTGGATCGGACACCGGGGAGCTGTTTTTT
CASSGSGSDTGELFF
>TRBJ2-6|TRBV5-1|17|once|NA
TGCGCCAGCAGACTTGAGGGGCAGCCCTCTGGGGCCAACGTCCTGACTTTC
CASRLEGQPSGANVLTF
>TRBJ1-5|TRBV5-8|15|NA|TRBD1
TGTGCCAGCAGCGACAGGGTAAATAGCAATCAGCCCCAGCATTTT
CASSDRVNSNQPQHF
>TRBJ2-2|TRBV5-1|13|NA|NA
TGCGCCAGCAGTTGGGACGGGACCGGGGAGCTGTTTTTT
CASSWDGTGELFF
>TRBJ2-1|TRBV11-3|14|NA|NA
TGTGCCAGCAGCTTATGGGGGGCGTACAATGAGCAGTTCTTC
CASSLWGAYNEQFF
>TRBJ2-2|TRBV27|19|NA|TRBD2
TGTGCCAGCAGTCCGAAGCTTTCTCCGGGACTAGCGAACACCGGGGAGCTGTTTTTT
CASSPKLSPGLANTGELFF
>TRBJ1-1|TRBV3-1/TRBV3-2|14|NA|NA
TGTGCCAGCAGCCTCCGGGAAGAGAACACTGAAGCTTTCTTT
CASSLREENTEAFF
>TRBJ1-5|TRBV19|12|NA|NA
TGTGCCAGTAGCGATCTAGGTCAGCCCCAGCATTTT
CASSDLGQPQHF
>TRBJ2-7|TRBV6-5|15|NA|TRBD1
TGTGCCAGCAGTTACCGGACAGGGGTAGGCTACGAGCAGTACTTC
CASSYRTGVGYEQYF
>TRBJ2-3|TRBV11-2|15|few|TRBD2
TGTGCCAGCAGCTCAGGAGCGGGAGTTCCAGATACGCAGTATTTT
CASSSGAGVPDTQYF
>TRBJ1-4|TRBV28|11|NA|NA
TGTGCCAGCAGTTTAGGCGAAAAACTGTTTTTT
CASSLGEKLFF
>TRBJ1-6|TRBV6-5|15|NA|TRBD1
TGTGCCAGCAGTTACGATGGACAGGGGTGGGCACCCCTCTACTTT
CASSYDGQGWAPLYF
>TRBJ2-5|TRBV4-1|14|NA|NA
TGCGCCAGCAGCCAACCGCGGGACCAAGAGACCCAGTACTTC
CASSQPRDQETQYF
>TRBJ1-2|TRBV11-2|16|NA|TRBD1
TGTGCCAGCAGCACCCACAGGGGCGCTTTTAACTATGGCTACACCTTC
CASSTHRGAFNYGYTF
>TRBJ2-7|TRBV6-5|15|NA|TRBD2
TGTGCCGCCTATTGGAGGGAGGGCCCCTCCTACGAGCAGTACTTC
CAAYWREGPSYEQYF
>TRBJ1-2|TRBV11-3|13|NA|NA
TGTGCCAGCAGCTTATCGGGGGGCTATGGCTACACCTTC
CASSLSGGYGYTF
>TRBJ2-3|TRBV19|17|once|NA
TGTGCCAGTAGTACCCGTTTAATCGGAGGTTTGGCAGATACGCAGTATTTT
CASSTRLIGGLADTQYF
>TRBJ2-1|TRBV6-6|12|NA|TRBD1
TGTGCCAGCACCACCAACAACAGGGGCACGTTCTTC
CASTTNNRGTFF